What follows are 20 T cell receptor beta chains derived from one specimen sequenced in a study of early T cells in non-severe SARS-CoV-2 infection. TCRdb used MiXCR to reprocess the 5' RACE reads, holding one entry per CDR3 protein. Here the sample spans 70,000 to 95,000 distinct CDR3 sequences, about 16% being singletons. Input material: whole blood. The source is an adult who was a healthcare worker with PCR-confirmed SARS-CoV-2 infection or an uninfected control (not recorded which).

This clonotype was seen ten or more times. This sequence joins TRBV6-2 or TRBV6-3 and TRBJ1-1, with D perhaps TRBD1 (5 bases). The CDR3 runs 17 residues. V lost 2 bases, J lost 2 bases, and 18 bases lay in between. Germline V gene sequence: CDR1 MNHEY, CDR2 SVGEGT. CDR3 protein: CASSYEFQKGYNTEAFF. CDR3 nucleotide sequence: TGTGCCAGCAGTTACGAGTTTCAGAAGGGGTACAACACTGAAGCTTTCTTT.

This clonotype was detected a few times. This chain links TRBV7-9 with TRBJ1-1, with 10 bases fitting TRBD1. Germline trimming cut 4 bases from V and 7 bases from J; bases unmatched to any gene: 3. This CDR3 has 13 amino acids. Germline V CDR1 and CDR2: SEHNR, FQNEAQ (reference sequence). The CDR3 nucleotides read TGTGCCAGCAGCTCGGGACAGGGGAGTGAAGCTTTCTTT. Amino acids: CASSSGQGSEAFF.

The chain is built from TRBV9 and TRBJ2-7, with 7 bases matching TRBD2. CDR3 length equals 15 residues. Germline-derived CDR1 and CDR2 are SGDLS and YYNGEE. J was trimmed by 2 bases and V by 2 bases; bases with no gene match: 7. The CDR3 DNA reads as TGTGCCAGCAGCGTCCAGCGGGATCCCACCTACGAGCAGTACTTC. This encodes CASSVQRDPTYEQYF.

The genes are TRBV30 and TRBJ1-1, with a possible D match to TRBD1 (6 bases). This CDR3 region has 14 residues. Looked up from germline, CDR1 is GTSNPN and CDR2 is SVGIG (reference sequence). V was pared by 2 bases and J by 2 bases, with 12 bases between. CDR3 sequence: CAWSPPGVNTEAFF. Written as DNA, the CDR3 is TGTGCCTGGAGTCCCCCAGGGGTTAACACTGAAGCTTTCTTT.

This clonotype was seen only a few times. V is TRBV11-3 and J is TRBJ2-3, with D perhaps matching TRBD2 (5 bases). Germline CDR1 SGHNT, CDR2 YENEEA. The CDR3 runs to 15 residues. The V end was cut by 5 bases, the J end by 4 bases, with 16 bases between. The CDR3 region has the DNA TGTGCCAGCAGCGACCCGGGGATCGGGGCAGATACGCAGTATTTT. Its protein is CASSDPGIGADTQYF.

This clonotype came up a few times. The rearrangement joins TRBV6-2 or TRBV6-3 to TRBJ1-2; possibly TRBD1 for D (5 bases). Germline loops: CDR1 MNHEY, CDR2 SVGEGT. CDR3 size: 15 residues. The ends were cut back, 5 bases at V and 5 bases at J, with 18 bases in the middle. This chain's CDR3 is CASSLGTSRLYGYTF. The DNA of the CDR3 is TGTGCCAGCAGTCTAGGGACGTCAAGATTATATGGCTACACCTTC.

This clonotype was observed a few times. V and J are TRBV20-1 and TRBJ2-7, with 7 bases lining up with TRBD1. The V gene's germline CDR1 is DFQATT and CDR2 SNEGSKA (reference sequence). The CDR3 extends over 14 amino acids. Losses at the gene ends were 1 base for V and 4 bases for J; bases not matched to a gene: 7. CDR3 sequence (DNA): TGCAGTGCTAGAGTAGGGACAGCACTTTACGAGCAGTACTTC. Protein product: CSARVGTALYEQYF.

In this sample, this clonotype turned up a few times. The chain carries TRBV11-2 and TRBJ2-5; 7 bases are a match to TRBD1. This CDR3 contains 16 residues. The trim removed 3 bases at V and 1 base at J, leaving 8 bases unmatched. The germline V gene encodes CDR1 SGHAT and CDR2 FQNNGV. The CDR3 nucleotides are TGTGCCAGCAGCTTTGACCAGGGGGACCCCCAAGAGACCCAGTACTTC. It codes for CASSFDQGDPQETQYF.

This clonotype was seen more than once but under ten times. The chain recombines TRBV20-1 with TRBJ2-7, with D tentatively TRBD2 (5 bases). There are 12 residues in the CDR3. Germline CDR1 reads DFQATT; CDR2 reads SNEGSKA (reference sequence). V lost 6 bases and J lost 1, with 10 bases in between. In DNA, the CDR3 is TGCAGTGCCCCGGGATTTTCCTACGAGCAGTACTTC. It specifies CSAPGFSYEQYF.

This chain connects TRBV7-2 to TRBJ2-1, with D unclear. Germline CDR1 is SGHTA and CDR2 is FQGNSA. The CDR3 spans 13 residues. The germline V and J ends were trimmed by 2 bases and 5 bases, with 7 bases remaining between them. The CDR3 DNA is TGTGCCAGCAGCTTAACCCTCAACAATGAGCAGTTCTTC. This encodes CASSLTLNNEQFF. Based on the CDR3 plus reference TRBV7-2 and TRBJ2-1, the full variable domain is GAGVSQSPSNKVTEKGKDVELRCDPISGHTALYWYRQSLGQGLEFLIYFQGNSAPDKSGLPSDRFSAERTGGSVSTLTIQRTQQEDSAVYLCASSLTLNNEQFFGPGTRLTVL.

The chain has TRBV7-3 and TRBJ2-1; TRBD1 matches 8 bases. Looked up from germline, CDR1 is SGHTA and CDR2 is FQGTGA. J was trimmed by 10 bases and V by 5 bases; bases with no gene match: 10. The CDR3 runs 14 residues. This CDR3 is CASSPARQGTEQFF. In nucleotides, the CDR3 is TGTGCCAGCAGCCCCGCCCGACAGGGGACGGAGCAGTTCTTC.

The rearrangement uses TRBV4-1 and TRBJ1-2; possible D gene TRBD1, 5 bases. V lost 1 base and J 4 bases, leaving 13 bases between the germline ends. The CDR3 contains 15 residues. CDR1 and CDR2 from the germline V gene are MGHRA and YSYEKL. The chain's CDR3 is CASSQGIGGGYGYTF. The CDR3 DNA reads as TGCGCCAGCAGCCAAGGTATTGGGGGTGGCTATGGCTACACCTTC.

The chain couples TRBV30 to TRBJ2-1; D unclear. Germline V gene data show CDR1 as GTSNPN and CDR2 as SVGIG (reference sequence). The CDR3 is 11 amino acids. Trimming pared 3 bases from V and 8 bases from J, leaving 8 bases between. Written as DNA, the CDR3 is TGTGCCTGGAGACGGGCACATGAGCAGTTCTTC. This sequence encodes CAWRRAHEQFF. The full variable domain, with the rest looked up from reference TRBV30 and TRBJ2-1, is SQTIHQWPATLVQPVGSPLSLECTVEGTSNPNLYWYRQAAGRGLQLLFYSVGIGQISSEVPQNLSASRPQDRQFILSSKKLLLSDSGFYLCAWRRAHEQFFGPGTRLTVL.

The table lists this clonotype with a few counts. The chain uses TRBV5-1 and TRBJ1-2; D unclear. This CDR3 contains 12 residues. Trimming cost V 0 bases and J 4 bases, with 4 bases left between them. Germline V gives CDR1 SGHRS, CDR2 YFSETQ. The CDR3 is CASSLDSYGYTF. CDR3 DNA: TGCGCCAGCAGCTTGGACAGCTATGGCTACACCTTC.

Many counts were recorded for this clonotype. The CDR3 loop is CASSLATPGQEELFF. The CDR3 DNA is TGTGCCAGCAGCTTAGCAACACCGGGACAGGAGGAGCTGTTTTTT. The gene calls are TRBV7-9 and TRBJ2-2; 8 bases line up with TRBD1. This CDR3 is built from 15 residues. The J segment lost 10 bases and the V segment lost 0 bases, leaving 7 bases of the junction unmatched. Germline V gives CDR1 SEHNR, CDR2 FQNEAQ (reference sequence). The full variable domain, in which reference TRBV7-9 and TRBJ2-2 provide the parts outside the CDR3, is DTGVSQNPRHKITKRGQNVTFRCDPISEHNRLYWYRQTLGQGPEFLTYFQNEAQLEKSRLLSDRFSAERPKGSFSTLEIQRTEQGDSAMYLCASSLATPGQEELFFGEGSRLTVL.

This clonotype occurred once. The CDR3 loop reads CASSTTTGVQTQYF. Written as DNA, the CDR3 is TGTGCCAGCAGTACAACAACAGGGGTCCAAACGCAGTATTTT. The chain uses TRBV12-3 or TRBV12-4 and TRBJ2-3, with TRBD1 identical over 7 bases. J lost 9 bases, V lost 5 bases, and 11 bases had no gene match. The CDR3 length is 14 residues.

This chain joins TRBV5-5 and TRBJ2-7; D may be TRBD1 (6 bases). In germline, CDR1 is SGHKS, CDR2 YYEKEE (reference sequence). The CDR3 runs to 13 residues. V was cut by 4 bases and J by 5 bases, with 13 bases left in between. CDR3 bases: TGTGCCAGCAGCCTACAGGGTATCAACGAGCAGTACTTC. It is translated as CASSLQGINEQYF.

This clonotype has more than one count but fewer than ten. The chain carries TRBV5-1 and TRBJ2-7, with 9 nucleotides matching TRBD1. Germline V lookup: CDR1 SGHRS, CDR2 YFSETQ. Germline trimming cut 0 bases from V and 3 bases from J; bases unmatched to any gene: 4. This CDR3 region has 15 residues. The CDR3 loop is CASSLDGTGFYEQYF. The CDR3 coding sequence is TGCGCCAGCAGCTTGGATGGGACAGGGTTCTACGAGCAGTACTTC.

This clonotype was seen more than once but under ten times. V usage is TRBV2 and J usage is TRBJ1-5; D is ambiguous. The CDR3 runs 12 residues. The germline V gene has CDR1 SNHLY and CDR2 FYNNEI. V was clipped by 8 bases and J by 1 base, with 6 bases between them. The CDR3 loop reads CASRTSNQPQHF. CDR3 sequence (DNA): TGTGCCAGCCGGACGAGCAATCAGCCCCAGCATTTT.

The chain joins TRBV7-6 to TRBJ2-2; possible D gene TRBD1, 6 bases. CDR1 is SGHVS, CDR2 FNYEAQ, per germline. Trimming cost V 1 base and J 3 bases, with 15 bases left between them. The CDR3 has 17 amino acids. CDR3 bases: TGTGCCAGCAGCTTAGTCCCCAGGGGCGCAGACACCGGGGAGCTGTTTTTT. Protein product: CASSLVPRGADTGELFF.